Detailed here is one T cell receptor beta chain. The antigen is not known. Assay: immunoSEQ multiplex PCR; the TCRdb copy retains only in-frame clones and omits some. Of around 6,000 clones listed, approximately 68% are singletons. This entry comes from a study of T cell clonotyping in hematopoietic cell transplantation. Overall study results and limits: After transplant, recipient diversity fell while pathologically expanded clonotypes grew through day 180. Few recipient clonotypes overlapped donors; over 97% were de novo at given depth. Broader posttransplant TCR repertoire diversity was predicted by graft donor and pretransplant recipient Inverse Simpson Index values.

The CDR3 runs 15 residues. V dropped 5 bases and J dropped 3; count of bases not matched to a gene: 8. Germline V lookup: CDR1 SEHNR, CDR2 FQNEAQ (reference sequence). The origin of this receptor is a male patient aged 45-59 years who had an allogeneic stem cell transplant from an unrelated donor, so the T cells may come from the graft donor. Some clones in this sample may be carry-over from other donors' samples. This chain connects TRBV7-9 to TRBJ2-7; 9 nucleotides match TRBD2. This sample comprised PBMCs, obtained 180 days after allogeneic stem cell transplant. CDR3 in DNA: TGTGCCAGCAGCATCGGGACTAGCTGGAACTACGAGCAGTACTTC. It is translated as CASSIGTSWNYEQYF.